This T cell receptor beta chain comes out of a study of cytomegalovirus exposure and HLA in healthy donors. The germline V gene encodes CDR1 SGHRS and CDR2 YFSETQ. Trimming took off 5 bases at V and 2 bases at J, with 14 bases between the two ends. The CDR3 runs 14 residues. Notes on the study in general: Testing in vitro showed a few CMV-associated chains specific for CMV antigens. Rare TCR sequences dominated, though some public TCRs recurred in many donors. Some TCR beta chains (around 160 of them) were listed as cytomegalovirus-associated.

Repertoires were generated with immunoSEQ multiplex PCR, while TCRdb's copy carries only in-frame clones and drops some. Of about 120,000 clones listed, 89% are singletons. The count of this clone is one. The antigen remains undetermined. This chain uses TRBV5-1 with TRBJ2-7, with D tentatively TRBD2 (7 bases). The receptor's source is a woman aged 18-29 years in good health and CMV-seronegative. Material for sequencing was PBMCs. CDR3 nucleotides: TGCGCCAGCAGTCAGGTGGGGGGGCCCTACGAGCAGTACTTC. This codes for CASSQVGGPYEQYF.